Sequencing of this T cell receptor beta chain was carried out in a study of human T cells and chemical hapten exposure. Study as a whole: Patients, largely female, had alopecia areata, totalis or universalis. Study observations and caveats: Expanded TCRs produced significantly more large CDR3 similarity clusters than controls did.

Comment on this clonotype: The antigen is undetermined. At one of its ends the junction is not consistent with the germline gene, which may arise from a read error.

This CDR3 comprises 14 residues. Germline-derived CDR1 and CDR2 are SGHVS and FQNEAQ. The time point here: patch test 1, 2 weeks after DPC sensitization. The treatment denotes: therapeutic diphenylcyclopropenone sensitization with weekly scalp DPC. People who gave samples had alopecia, were 18 to 70 years old, and were suitable for DPC. Unfractionated whole blood was the source from which total RNA was extracted. TCRdb passed the RACE reads through MiXCR, listing each CDR3 protein once. The top ten hold over 2% of the sample, which has over 95,000 distinct CDR3 sequences, roughly 12% seen once. V usage is TRBV7-8 and J usage is TRBJ2-1, with D perhaps TRBD2 (6 bases). Sequencing was performed on whole blood, taken in connection with sensitization to the hapten diphenylcyclopropenone (DPC). This clonotype was sampled from a woman aged 40 to 50 with alopecia areata. Some clones in this sample may be carry-over from other donors' samples. CDR3 in amino acids: CASSLLALYNEKFF. CDR3 nucleotides: TGTGCCAGCAGCCTGCTAGCGTTATACAATGAGAAGTTCTTC.